This TCR beta chain stems from a study of fetal regulatory T cell absence and autoimmunity. Germline-derived CDR1 and CDR2 are SGHNT and YYREEE (reference sequence). V trimming: 3 bases; J trimming: 2 bases; junction bases outside the gene matches: 2. The CDR3 consists of 14 residues. This clone was counted a few times. The assay was run at survey level. Some clones are missing from TCRdb's copy, which holds only in-frame ones; the method was immunoSEQ multiplex PCR. The data hold about 46,000 clones, with roughly 83% observed a single time. The sequenced sample consisted of cord blood. The sequence was obtained from a newborn boy with IPEX syndrome. The chain links TRBV5-4 to TRBJ1-1; TRBD1 matches 9 bases. CDR3 loop: CASSSTGGNTEAFF. The CDR3 nucleotides are TGTGCCAGCAGCTCCACAGGGGGCAACACTGAAGCTTTCTTT.